The 10 T cell receptor beta chains below were found in one sample sequenced in a study of T-cell reconstitution after alpha-beta-depleted transplantation in children (dated by TCRdb to 2016 to 2017). Library creation used PCR. The sequencing machine was an Illumina HiSeq 2500. TCR libraries were prepared with molecular barcoding, using unique molecular identifiers to normalize TCRbeta repertoire quantification. TCRdb itself trimmed the public reads at Q25 with fastp, ran MiXCR and retained productive beta chains. When rows share a CDR3 protein, they turn into one entry using the most common DNA and genes. The sample table lists about 610,000 distinct CDR3 sequences, over 9.5% of them with a count of one. 4% to 5% of the sample is held by the ten biggest clonotypes. Material: PBMCs from the stem cell graft donor, obtained from the stem cell graft. The receptors derive from a human donor who donated a stem cell graft to a child with acute myeloid leukemia.

In its sample, this clonotype was seen many times. V usage is TRBV5-1 and J usage is TRBJ2-3; D unresolved. CDR1 is SGHRS, CDR2 YFSETQ, per germline. The V and J ends lost 4 bases and 5 bases respectively, with 11 bases between them. The CDR3 spans 13 residues. DNA of the CDR3: TGCGCCAGCAGCCTCCCAGGTGAAGATACGCAGTATTTT. Translated, it gives CASSLPGEDTQYF.

The chain is built from TRBV28 and TRBJ1-5; unclear D gene. CDR1 MDHEN and CDR2 SYDVKM come from the germline V gene. The CDR3 spans 15 residues. Trimming took 3 bases from V and 2 from J, leaving 11 bases between them. The CDR3 DNA is TGTGCCAGCAGTTTGGACGCTACCCGCAATCAGCCCCAGCATTTT. Translated: CASSLDATRNQPQHF.

This chain uses TRBV6-5 with TRBJ2-7; TRBD2 might be the D (6 bases). The V gene's germline CDR1 is MNHEY and CDR2 SVGAGI. V was clipped by 6 bases and J by 5 bases, with 11 bases between them. This CDR3 spans 12 amino acids. CDR3 DNA: TGTGCCAGCAGCCCGGGACTTCACGAGCAGTACTTC. Its protein is CASSPGLHEQYF.

This clonotype was detected many times. V gene TRBV9 combines with J gene TRBJ2-2; a weak D match, TRBD1 (5 bases). Germline-derived CDR1 and CDR2 are SGDLS and YYNGEE. V was shortened by 6 bases and J by 8 bases, with 26 bases between the two germline ends. The CDR3 spans 17 residues. The CDR3 reads CASNSLTWGERMGELFF. CDR3 sequence (DNA): TGTGCCAGCAACTCACTGACATGGGGCGAAAGGATGGGGGAGCTGTTTTTT.

Only a few counts were recorded for this clonotype. The rearrangement uses TRBV4-3 and TRBJ2-1, with 7 bases aligning to TRBD2. V trimming: 1 base; J trimming: 6 bases; junction bases outside the gene matches: 3. The germline V gene has CDR1 LGHNA and CDR2 YSLEER. CDR3 length equals 14 residues. For the CDR3, the DNA is TGCGCCAGCAGCCAAGGGGACTACCTCAATGAGCAGTTCTTC. This codes for CASSQGDYLNEQFF.

The chain joins TRBV29-1 to TRBJ2-3; no clear D gene. V lost 4 bases and J lost 0, with 11 bases in between. Germline loops: CDR1 SQVTM, CDR2 ANQGSEA. The CDR3 runs 14 residues. CDR3 amino acids: CSVANRASTDTQYF. In nucleotides, the CDR3 is TGCAGCGTTGCGAATCGGGCTAGCACAGATACGCAGTATTTT.

This clonotype appeared a single time. The rearrangement joins TRBV30 to TRBJ1-5; 9 bases agree with TRBD1. CDR3 length: 20 residues. Germline trimming cut 2 bases from V and 2 bases from J; bases unmatched to any gene: 19. Germline lookup yields CDR1 GTSNPN and CDR2 SVGIG (reference sequence). CDR3 amino acids: CAWSPFTAGTGKRGNQPQHF. The CDR3 region has the DNA TGTGCCTGGAGTCCCTTCACTGCCGGGACAGGGAAGAGGGGCAATCAGCCCCAGCATTTT.

This clonotype has a handful of counts. V gene TRBV25-1 combines with J gene TRBJ2-5; D unresolved. CDR3 size: 13 residues. Between the trimmed V and J ends, which lost 2 bases and 5 bases, there was a span of 9 bases. Per germline, CDR1 MGHDK and CDR2 SYGVNS. The CDR3, as DNA: TGTGCCAGCAGTGAAATGGCAGCGGAGACCCAGTACTTC. Translated, it gives CASSEMAAETQYF.

This clonotype was found a few times. The rearrangement uses TRBV12-5 and TRBJ1-1; D gene uncertain. CDR3 size: 12 residues. V was clipped by 5 bases and J by 2 bases, with 6 bases between them. Germline V lookup: CDR1 LGHNT, CDR2 FRNRAP. CDR3 protein: CASGRDNTEAFF. The DNA for the CDR3 is TGTGCTAGTGGTCGTGATAACACTGAAGCTTTCTTT.

The rearrangement joins TRBV28 to TRBJ2-7; D may be TRBD1 (7 bases). CDR3 length: 10 amino acids. Germline V gene sequence: CDR1 MDHEN, CDR2 SYDVKM. Trimming took off 10 bases at V and 6 bases at J, with 10 bases between the two ends. The CDR3: CATRGVEQYF. The CDR3 region has the DNA TGTGCCACCAGGGGGGTCGAGCAGTACTTC.